The 7 T cell receptor beta chains given below trace back to one sample, sequenced in a study of T cells after yellow fever vaccination. MiXCR, run by TCRdb on the 5' RACE reads, gives a single entry per CDR3 protein. The repertoire includes hundreds of thousands of distinct CDR3 sequences, about 19% of them detected once, and 18% sits in the top ten. The sample here was PBMCs, taken before the yellow fever booster vaccination. These TCRs come from a man between 18 and 29 years old who received the YFV17D yellow fever vaccine.

This clonotype was seen a few times. In DNA, the CDR3 is TGTGCCAGCAGCCAAGAAAACGGGAGACGGTATGGCTACACCTTC. Its translation is CASSQENGRRYGYTF. This chain joins TRBV3-1 and TRBJ1-2; D remains unclear. This CDR3 is 15 amino acids long. CDR1 LGHDT and CDR2 YNNKEL come from the germline V gene (reference sequence). Trimming removed 0 bases from V and 5 bases from J, with 13 bases in between.

The chain links TRBV5-5 to TRBJ2-3, with D maybe TRBD1 (5 bases). CDR3 length: 13 amino acids. Germline CDR1 SGHKS, CDR2 YYEKEE (reference sequence). With 6 bases removed from V and 2 bases from J, the gap between germline ends came to 10 bases. This CDR3 is CASNEDNTDTQYF. CDR3 DNA sequence: TGTGCCAGCAACGAGGACAACACAGATACGCAGTATTTT.

The chain is built from TRBV7-2 and TRBJ2-5; 10 nucleotides align to TRBD2. The CDR3 is 15 amino acids. Germline CDR1 SGHTA, CDR2 FQGNSA. Germline trimming cut 1 base from V and 5 bases from J; bases unmatched to any gene: 4. The CDR3 region is CASSLGSGGAETQYF. The CDR3, as DNA: TGTGCCAGCAGCTTAGGGAGCGGGGGGGCGGAGACCCAGTACTTC.

V and J are TRBV11-3 and TRBJ2-1, with 9 bases identical to TRBD1. The CDR3 totals 15 residues. J lost 2 bases, V lost 4 bases, and 3 bases had no gene match. Germline V gives CDR1 SGHNT, CDR2 YENEEA. The CDR3 DNA reads as TGTGCCAGCAGCTCCGGACAGGGGACCTACAATGAGCAGTTCTTC. It is translated as CASSSGQGTYNEQFF.

This clonotype was detected a few times. The J gene is TRBJ2-3, the V gene TRBV7-2; TRBD2 might be the D (5 bases). The CDR3 is 14 amino acids. Trimming took 4 bases from V and 6 from J, leaving 14 bases between them. Germline V gives CDR1 SGHTA, CDR2 FQGNSA. CDR3 coding DNA: TGTGCCAGCAGCTCCGGACTGGGCAGGGATACGCAGTATTTT. Translating gives CASSSGLGRDTQYF.

In this sample, this clonotype turned up a few times. J is TRBJ2-5 and V is TRBV12-3 or TRBV12-4; D unresolved. Trimming cost V 5 bases and J 4 bases, with 8 bases left between them. The CDR3 runs 12 residues. As DNA, the CDR3 is TGTGCCAGCAGTCTCGATTCAGAGACCCAGTACTTC. This sequence encodes CASSLDSETQYF.

This clonotype appeared a few times. The chain uses TRBV2 and TRBJ2-7; 8 nucleotides agree with TRBD2. Per the germline V gene, CDR1 is SNHLY and CDR2 is FYNNEI. The V and J ends lost 8 bases and 2 bases, in that order; junction bases with no gene match: 8. There are 14 residues in the CDR3. CDR3 region: CASHSSGGTYEQYV. In DNA, the CDR3 is TGTGCCAGCCATTCGAGCGGGGGAACCTACGAGCAGTACGTC.